The present entry profiles one T cell receptor beta chain with its context. The germline gives CDR1 SGHVS, CDR2 FQNEAQ. CDR3 length: 13 amino acids. Trimming took 2 bases from V and 4 from J, leaving 9 bases between them. The data stem from a study of blood T cell repertoires in COVID-19. Study context: The origin of the acute and convalescent COVID-19 samples was the United States, Italy and Spain. PBMCs, B-cell-depleted T cells, or T cells provided the cDNA or gDNA that made up the material.

Methods used by the authors: Using reference gene primer amplification, nucleated cell counts were estimated. The method was immunoSEQ multiplex PCR; TCRdb's version includes in-frame clones alone and lacks a portion of them. That table supplies the V and J calls and clone size; D and trimming were determined from the DNA. Altogether approximately 80,000 clones are present, about 87% being singletons, with the ten largest covering roughly 5%. This chain uses TRBV7-8 with TRBJ2-7; D perhaps matches TRBD1 (5 bases). Specimen: peripheral blood. The sequence came from a man between 40 and 49 years old with acute or convalescent COVID-19. CDR3 bases: TGTGCCAGCAGCTTACCAGGGTATTACGAGCAGTACTTC. Its protein is CASSLPGYYEQYF.